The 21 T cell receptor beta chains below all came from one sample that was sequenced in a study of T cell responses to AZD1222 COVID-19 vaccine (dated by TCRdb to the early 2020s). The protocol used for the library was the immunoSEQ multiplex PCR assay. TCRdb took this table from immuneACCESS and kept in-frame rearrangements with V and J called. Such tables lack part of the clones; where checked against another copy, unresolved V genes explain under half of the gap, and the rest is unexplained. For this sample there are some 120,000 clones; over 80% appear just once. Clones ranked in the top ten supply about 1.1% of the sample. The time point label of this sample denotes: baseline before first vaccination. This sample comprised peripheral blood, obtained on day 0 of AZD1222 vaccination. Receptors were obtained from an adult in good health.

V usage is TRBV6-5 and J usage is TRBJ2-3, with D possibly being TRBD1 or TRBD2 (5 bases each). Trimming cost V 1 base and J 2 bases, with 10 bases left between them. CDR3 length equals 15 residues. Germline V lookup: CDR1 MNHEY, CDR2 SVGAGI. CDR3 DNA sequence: TGTGCCAGCAGTTACTTCCGGGGCCTCACAGATACGCAGTATTTT. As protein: CASSYFRGLTDTQYF.

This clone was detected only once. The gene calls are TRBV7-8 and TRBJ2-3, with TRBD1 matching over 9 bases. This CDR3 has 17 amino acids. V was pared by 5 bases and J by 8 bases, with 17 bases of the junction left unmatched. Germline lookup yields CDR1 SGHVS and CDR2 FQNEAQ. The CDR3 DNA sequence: TGTGCCAGCAGCCCCCGGACAGGGGTGCAGAAGGCCATTACGCAGTATTTT. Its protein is CASSPRTGVQKAITQYF.

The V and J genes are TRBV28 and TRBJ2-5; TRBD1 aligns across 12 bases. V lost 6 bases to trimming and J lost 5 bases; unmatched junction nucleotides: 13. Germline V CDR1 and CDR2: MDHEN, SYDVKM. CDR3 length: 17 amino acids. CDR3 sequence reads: CASSPLPGQGAGETQYF. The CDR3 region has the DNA TGTGCCAGCAGCCCGCTCCCGGGACAGGGGGCCGGGGAGACCCAGTACTTC.

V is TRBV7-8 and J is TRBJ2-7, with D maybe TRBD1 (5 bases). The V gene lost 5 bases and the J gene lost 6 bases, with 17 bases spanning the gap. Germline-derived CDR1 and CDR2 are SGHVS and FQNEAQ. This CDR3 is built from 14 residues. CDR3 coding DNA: TGTGCCAGCAGCCCTATAGCCAGGGTAGGCGAGCAGTACTTC. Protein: CASSPIARVGEQYF. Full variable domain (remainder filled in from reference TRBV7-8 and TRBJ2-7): GAGVSQSPRYKVAKRGQDVALRCDPISGHVSLFWYQQALGQGPEFLTYFQNEAQLDKSGLPSDRFFAERPEGSVSTLKIQRTQQEDSAVYLCASSPIARVGEQYFGPGTRLTVT.

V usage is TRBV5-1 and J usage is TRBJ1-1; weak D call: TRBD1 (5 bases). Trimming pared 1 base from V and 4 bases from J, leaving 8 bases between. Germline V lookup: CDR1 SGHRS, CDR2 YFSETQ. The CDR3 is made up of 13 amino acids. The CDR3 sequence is CASSLYGATEAFF. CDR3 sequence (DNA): TGCGCCAGCAGCTTGTACGGGGCCACTGAAGCTTTCTTT.

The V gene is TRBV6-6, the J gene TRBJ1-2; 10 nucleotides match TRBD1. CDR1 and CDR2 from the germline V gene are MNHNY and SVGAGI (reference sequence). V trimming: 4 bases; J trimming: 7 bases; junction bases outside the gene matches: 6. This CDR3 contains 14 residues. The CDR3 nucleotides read TGTGCCAGCAGTTCCGCCGGACAGGGGGGTGGCTACACCTTC. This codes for CASSSAGQGGGYTF.

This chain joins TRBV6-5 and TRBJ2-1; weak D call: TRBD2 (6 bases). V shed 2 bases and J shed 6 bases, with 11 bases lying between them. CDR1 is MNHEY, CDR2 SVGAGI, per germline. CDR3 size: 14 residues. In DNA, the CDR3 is TGTGCCAGCAGTTACGCGACCGGGGGCAATGAGCAGTTCTTC. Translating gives CASSYATGGNEQFF.

As DNA, the CDR3 is TGTGCCAGCAGCCAAGCGGACCGGGACGAAGCTTTCTTT. Its translation is CASSQADRDEAFF. This chain joins TRBV4-2 and TRBJ1-1, with TRBD1 as a possible D gene (5 bases). The CDR3 extends over 13 amino acids. CDR1 LGHNA and CDR2 YNFKEQ come from the germline V gene. V dropped 1 base and J dropped 8 bases, with 11 bases sitting between them.

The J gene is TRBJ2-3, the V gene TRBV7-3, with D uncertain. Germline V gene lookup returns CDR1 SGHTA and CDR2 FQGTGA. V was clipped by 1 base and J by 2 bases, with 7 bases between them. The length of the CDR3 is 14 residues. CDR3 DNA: TGTGCCAGCAGCTTAAGGGTCATCACAGATACGCAGTATTTT. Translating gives CASSLRVITDTQYF.

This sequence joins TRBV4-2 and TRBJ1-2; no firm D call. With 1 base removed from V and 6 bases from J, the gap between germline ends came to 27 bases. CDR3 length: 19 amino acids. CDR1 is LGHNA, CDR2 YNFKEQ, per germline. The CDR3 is CASSQVSFLRPGWGNGYTF. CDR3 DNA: TGTGCCAGCAGCCAAGTTTCCTTTCTCCGTCCGGGGTGGGGTAATGGCTACACCTTC.

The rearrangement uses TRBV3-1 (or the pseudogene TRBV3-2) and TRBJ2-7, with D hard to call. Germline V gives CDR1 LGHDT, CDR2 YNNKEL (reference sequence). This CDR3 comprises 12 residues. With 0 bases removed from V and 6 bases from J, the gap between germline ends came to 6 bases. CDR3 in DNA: TGTGCCAGCAGCCAAGAGCGCACCGAGCAGTACTTC. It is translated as CASSQERTEQYF.

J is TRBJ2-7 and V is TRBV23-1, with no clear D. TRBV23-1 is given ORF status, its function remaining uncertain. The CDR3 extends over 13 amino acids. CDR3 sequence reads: CGAGLGRSYEQYF. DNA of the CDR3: TGCGGGGCAGGCCTAGGAAGGTCCTACGAGCAGTACTTC.

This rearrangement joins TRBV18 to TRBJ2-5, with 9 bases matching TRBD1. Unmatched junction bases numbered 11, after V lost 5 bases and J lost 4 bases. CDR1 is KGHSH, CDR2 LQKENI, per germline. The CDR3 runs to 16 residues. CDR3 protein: CASSSLGTGLSETQYF. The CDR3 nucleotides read TGTGCCAGCTCAAGTCTCGGGACAGGGCTATCAGAGACCCAGTACTTC.

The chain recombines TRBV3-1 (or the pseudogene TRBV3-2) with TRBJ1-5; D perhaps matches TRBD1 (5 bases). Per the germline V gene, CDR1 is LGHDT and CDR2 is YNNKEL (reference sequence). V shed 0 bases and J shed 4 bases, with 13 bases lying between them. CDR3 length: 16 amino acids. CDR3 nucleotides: TGTGCCAGCAGCCAAGATCACCCAGGGCTGAATCAGCCCCAGCATTTT. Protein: CASSQDHPGLNQPQHF.

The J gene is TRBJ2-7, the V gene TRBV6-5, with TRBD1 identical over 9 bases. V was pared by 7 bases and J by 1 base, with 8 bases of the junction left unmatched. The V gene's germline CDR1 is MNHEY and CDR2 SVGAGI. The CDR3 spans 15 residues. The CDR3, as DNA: TGTGCCAGCAATCTAGGACAGGGGAGGTCCTACGAGCAGTACTTC. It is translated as CASNLGQGRSYEQYF.

CDR3 DNA sequence: TGTGCCAGCAGCCAACTCGCGAGGCCAGATACGCAGTATTTT. It encodes CASSQLARPDTQYF. The chain is built from TRBV3-1 (or the pseudogene TRBV3-2) and TRBJ2-3; D is undetermined. The CDR3 contains 14 residues. Trimming removed 2 bases at V and 4 bases at J, with 10 bases between. CDR1 and CDR2 (germline): LGHDT, YNNKEL (reference sequence).

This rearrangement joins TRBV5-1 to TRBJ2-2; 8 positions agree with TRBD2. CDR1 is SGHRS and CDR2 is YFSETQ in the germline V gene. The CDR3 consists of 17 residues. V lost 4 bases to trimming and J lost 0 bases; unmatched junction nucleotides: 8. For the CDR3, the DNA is TGCGCCAGCAGCCGGTGGACTAGCCTCGCGAACACCGGGGAGCTGTTTTTT. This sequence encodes CASSRWTSLANTGELFF.

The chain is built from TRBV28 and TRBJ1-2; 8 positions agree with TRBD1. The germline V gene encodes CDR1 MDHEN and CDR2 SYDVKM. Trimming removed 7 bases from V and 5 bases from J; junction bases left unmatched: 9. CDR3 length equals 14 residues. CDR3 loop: CASNLGQATYGYTF. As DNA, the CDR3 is TGTGCCAGCAACCTGGGACAGGCAACATATGGCTACACCTTC.

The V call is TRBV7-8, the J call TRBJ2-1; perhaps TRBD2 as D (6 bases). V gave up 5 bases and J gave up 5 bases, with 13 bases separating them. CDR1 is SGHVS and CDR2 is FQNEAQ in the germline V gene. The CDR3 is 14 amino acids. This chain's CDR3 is CASSPRGTNNEQFF. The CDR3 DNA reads TGTGCCAGCAGCCCCCGGGGGACGAACAATGAGCAGTTCTTC.

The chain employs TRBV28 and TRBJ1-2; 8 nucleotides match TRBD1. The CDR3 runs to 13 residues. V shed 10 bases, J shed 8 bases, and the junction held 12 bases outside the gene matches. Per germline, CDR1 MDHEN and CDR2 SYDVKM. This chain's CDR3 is CATLNRGNGGYTF. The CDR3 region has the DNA TGTGCCACCCTCAACAGGGGGAACGGGGGCTACACCTTC.

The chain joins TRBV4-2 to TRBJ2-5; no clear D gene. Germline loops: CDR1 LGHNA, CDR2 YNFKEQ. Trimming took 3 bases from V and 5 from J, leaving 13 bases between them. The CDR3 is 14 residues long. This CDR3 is CASSQSLSEETQYF. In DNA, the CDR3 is TGTGCCAGCAGCCAGTCTTTGAGTGAGGAGACCCAGTACTTC.